The TCR beta chain under discussion was sequenced for a study of blood T cell repertoires in COVID-19. TCRdb keeps only in-frame clones here, not all; method: immunoSEQ multiplex PCR. This sample has roughly 48,000 clones, with 77% found just once. The trim removed 4 bases at V and 4 bases at J, leaving 6 bases unmatched. Germline values: CDR1 MGHRA, CDR2 YSYEKL. The CDR3 has 16 residues. This TCR came from a human donor with active or convalescent COVID-19. The donor label of this sample is uncertain. V is TRBV4-1 and J is TRBJ1-6, with 8 positions matching TRBD1. What was sequenced was peripheral blood. CDR3 protein: CASSPEDRVYNSPLHF. Written as DNA, the CDR3 is TGCGCCAGCAGCCCCGAGGACAGGGTGTATAATTCACCCCTCCACTTT.